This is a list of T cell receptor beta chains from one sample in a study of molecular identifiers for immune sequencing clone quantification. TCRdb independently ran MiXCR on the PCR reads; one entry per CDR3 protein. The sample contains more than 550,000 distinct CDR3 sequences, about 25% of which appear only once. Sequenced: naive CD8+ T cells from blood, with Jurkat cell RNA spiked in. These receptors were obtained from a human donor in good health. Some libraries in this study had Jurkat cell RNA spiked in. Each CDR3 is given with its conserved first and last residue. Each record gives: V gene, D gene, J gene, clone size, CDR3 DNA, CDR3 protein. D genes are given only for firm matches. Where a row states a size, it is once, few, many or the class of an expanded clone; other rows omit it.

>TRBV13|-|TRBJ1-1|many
TGTGCCAGCAGCTTCCCACCGCACATGAATCCGTACACTGAAGCTTTCTTT
CASSFPPHMNPYTEAFF
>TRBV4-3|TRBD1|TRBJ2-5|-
TGCGCCAGCAGCGTTGGGACAGGGGTAATTGAGACCCAGTACTTC
CASSVGTGVIETQYF
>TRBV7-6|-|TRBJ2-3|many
TGTGCCAGCAGCAGCCGGGACATACACACAGATACGCAGTATTTT
CASSSRDIHTDTQYF
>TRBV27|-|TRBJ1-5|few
TGTGCCAGCAGGGGACTGTCTCAAACGGACCAGCCCCAGCATTTT
CASRGLSQTDQPQHF
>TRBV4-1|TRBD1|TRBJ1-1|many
TGCGCCAGCAGCCCAACAAGGGGGACAGCTGAAGCTTTCTTT
CASSPTRGTAEAFF
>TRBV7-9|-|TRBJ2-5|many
TGTGCCAGCAGCTTAGTTGGGCTCCAAGAGACCCAGTACTTC
CASSLVGLQETQYF
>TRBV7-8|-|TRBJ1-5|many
TGTGCCAGCAGCTTAGATGGGACACCCAATCAGCCCCAGCATTTT
CASSLDGTPNQPQHF
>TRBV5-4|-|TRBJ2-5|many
TGTGCCAGCAGCGGGAGGACAGGTCAGCTTTCGTACCAAGAGACCCAGTACTTC
CASSGRTGQLSYQETQYF
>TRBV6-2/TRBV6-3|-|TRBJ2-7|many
TGTGCCAGCAGCCCCCCCGGAAGGGAGCAGTACTTC
CASSPPGREQYF
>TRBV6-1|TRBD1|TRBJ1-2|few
TGTGCCAGCAGCTCCGTGGGACAGACATACTATGGCTACACCTTC
CASSSVGQTYYGYTF
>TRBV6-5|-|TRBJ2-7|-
TGTGCCAGCAGTTACGCTGGGCGGTGGTGGGCCTACGAGCAGTACTTC
CASSYAGRWWAYEQYF
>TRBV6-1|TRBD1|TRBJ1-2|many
TGTGCCAGCAGTGAAGCCCGGACAGGCAACTATGGCTACACCTTC
CASSEARTGNYGYTF
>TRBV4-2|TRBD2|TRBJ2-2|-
TGTGCCAGCAGCCCACTAGCGGGAGGGCCCGACACCGGGGAGCTGTTTTTT
CASSPLAGGPDTGELFF
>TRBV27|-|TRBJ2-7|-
TGTGCCCGCCGGTCGGGACTGGCGGGAATTGGCGAGCAGTACTTC
CARRSGLAGIGEQYF
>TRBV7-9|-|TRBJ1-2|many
TGTGCCAGCAGCTTGAACACGAACTATGGCTACACCTTC
CASSLNTNYGYTF
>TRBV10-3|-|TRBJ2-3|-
TGTGCCATCAGTGACCGCGGGATTTTGACAGATACGCAGTATTTT
CAISDRGILTDTQYF
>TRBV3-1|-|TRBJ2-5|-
TGTGCCAGCAGCCAAGGTGTTTCTTTTTTGGAGACCCAGTACTTC
CASSQGVSFLETQYF